This T cell receptor (beta chain) was recorded in a study of T cell changes during pregnancy in multiple sclerosis. Method: immunoSEQ multiplex PCR; TCRdb's copy keeps in-frame clones and lacks some. The repertoire holds 95,000 to 110,000 clones, with 85% to 95% as singletons. CDR3 size: 15 residues. Germline V gene data show CDR1 as SNHLY and CDR2 as FYNNEI. Trimming pared 1 base from V and 2 bases from J, leaving 6 bases between. The input for sequencing was peripheral blood, taken in the third trimester of pregnancy. The sequence was collected from a female donor in good health, enrolled as a control in a pregnancy study. The chain combines TRBV2 with TRBJ2-6; D is perhaps TRBD2 (5 bases). CDR3 nucleotides: TGTGCCAGCAGTGAAGTGAGGGCTGGGGCCAACGTCCTGACTTTC. This codes for CASSEVRAGANVLTF.